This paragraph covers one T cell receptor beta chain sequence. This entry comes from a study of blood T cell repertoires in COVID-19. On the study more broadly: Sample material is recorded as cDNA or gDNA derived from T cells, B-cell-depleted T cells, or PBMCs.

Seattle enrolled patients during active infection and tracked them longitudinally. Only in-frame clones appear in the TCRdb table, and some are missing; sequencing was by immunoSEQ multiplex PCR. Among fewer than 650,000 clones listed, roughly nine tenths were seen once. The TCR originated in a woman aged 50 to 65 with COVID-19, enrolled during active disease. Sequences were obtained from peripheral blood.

CDR3 amino acids: CASSFGGGLMNTEAFF. As DNA, the CDR3 is TGTGCCAGCAGCTTTGGCGGAGGTCTCATGAACACTGAAGCTTTCTTT. The chain carries TRBV7-8 and TRBJ1-1; no definite D call. The germline CDR1 and CDR2 sequences are SGHVS and FQNEAQ. V lost 3 bases and J 0 bases, leaving 14 bases between the germline ends. This CDR3 comprises 16 residues.